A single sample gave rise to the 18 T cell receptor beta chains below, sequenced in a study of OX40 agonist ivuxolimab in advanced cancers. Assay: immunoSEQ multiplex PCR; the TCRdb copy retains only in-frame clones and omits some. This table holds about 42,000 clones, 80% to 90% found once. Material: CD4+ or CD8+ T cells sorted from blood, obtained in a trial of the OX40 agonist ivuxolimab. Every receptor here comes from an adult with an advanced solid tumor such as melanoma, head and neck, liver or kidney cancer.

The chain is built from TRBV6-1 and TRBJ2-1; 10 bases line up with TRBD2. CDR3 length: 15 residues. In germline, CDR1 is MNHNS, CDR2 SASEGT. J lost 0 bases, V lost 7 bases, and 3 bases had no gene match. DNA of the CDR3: TGTGCCAGCACCCTAGCGGGGGACTCCTACAATGAGCAGTTCTTC. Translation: CASTLAGDSYNEQFF.

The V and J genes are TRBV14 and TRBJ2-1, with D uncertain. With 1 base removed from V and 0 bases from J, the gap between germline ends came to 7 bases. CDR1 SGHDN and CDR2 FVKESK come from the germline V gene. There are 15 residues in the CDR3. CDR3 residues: CASSQVPGSYNEQFF. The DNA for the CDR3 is TGTGCCAGCAGCCAAGTCCCAGGCTCCTACAATGAGCAGTTCTTC. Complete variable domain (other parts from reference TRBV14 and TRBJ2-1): EAGVTQFPSHSVIEKGQTVTLRCDPISGHDNLYWYRRVMGKEIKFLLHFVKESKQDESGMPNNRFLAERTGGTYSTLKVQPAELEDSGVYFCASSQVPGSYNEQFFGPGTRLTVL.

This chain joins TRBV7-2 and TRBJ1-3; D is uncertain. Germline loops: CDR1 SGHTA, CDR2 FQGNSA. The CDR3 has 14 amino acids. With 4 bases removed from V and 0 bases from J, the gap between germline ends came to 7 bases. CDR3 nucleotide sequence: TGTGCCAGCAGCTCTGGAATCTCTGGAAACACCATATATTTT. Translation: CASSSGISGNTIYF.

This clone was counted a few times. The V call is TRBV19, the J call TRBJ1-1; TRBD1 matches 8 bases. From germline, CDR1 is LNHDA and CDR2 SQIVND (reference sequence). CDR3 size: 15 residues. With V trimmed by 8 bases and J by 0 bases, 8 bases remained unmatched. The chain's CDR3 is CASATGQDMNTEAFF. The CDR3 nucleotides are TGTGCCAGTGCCACGGGACAGGACATGAACACTGAAGCTTTCTTT.

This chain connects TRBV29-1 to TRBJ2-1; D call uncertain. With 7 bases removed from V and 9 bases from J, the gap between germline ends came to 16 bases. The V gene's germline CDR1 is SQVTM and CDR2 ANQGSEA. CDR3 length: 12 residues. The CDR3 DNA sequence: TGCAGCGCTGTCCCTAGGGCTAGTGAGCAGTTCTTC. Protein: CSAVPRASEQFF.

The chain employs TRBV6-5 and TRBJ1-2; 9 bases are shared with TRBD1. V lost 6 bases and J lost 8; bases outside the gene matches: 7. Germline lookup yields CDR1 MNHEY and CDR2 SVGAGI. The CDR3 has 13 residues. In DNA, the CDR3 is TGTGCCAGCAGGGGGACAGGGATTCGCGGCTACACCTTC. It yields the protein CASRGTGIRGYTF.

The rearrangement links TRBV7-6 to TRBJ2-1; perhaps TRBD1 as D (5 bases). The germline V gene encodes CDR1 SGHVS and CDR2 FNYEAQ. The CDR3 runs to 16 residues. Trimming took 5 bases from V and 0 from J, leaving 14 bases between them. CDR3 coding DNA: TGTGCCAGCAGCCCAACAGGAACCCGCTCCTACAATGAGCAGTTCTTC. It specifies CASSPTGTRSYNEQFF.

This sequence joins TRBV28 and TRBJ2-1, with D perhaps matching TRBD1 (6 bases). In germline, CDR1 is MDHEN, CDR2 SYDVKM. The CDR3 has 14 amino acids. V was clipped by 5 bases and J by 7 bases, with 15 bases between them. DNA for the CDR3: TGTGCCAGCAGTCAGGGGTCCACGGGGAATGAGCAGTTCTTC. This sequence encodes CASSQGSTGNEQFF.

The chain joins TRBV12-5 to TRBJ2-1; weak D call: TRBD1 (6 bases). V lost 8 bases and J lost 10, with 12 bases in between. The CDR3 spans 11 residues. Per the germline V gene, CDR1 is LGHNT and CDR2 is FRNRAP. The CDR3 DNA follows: TGTGCTAGTACTACAGGGAGAGAGCAGTTCTTC. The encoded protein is CASTTGREQFF. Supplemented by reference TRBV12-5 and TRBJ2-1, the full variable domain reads DARVTQTPRHKVTEMGQEVTMRCQPILGHNTVFWYRQTMMQGLELLAYFRNRAPLDDSGMPKDRFSAEMPDATLATLKIQPSEPRDSAVYFCASTTGREQFFGPGTRLTVL.

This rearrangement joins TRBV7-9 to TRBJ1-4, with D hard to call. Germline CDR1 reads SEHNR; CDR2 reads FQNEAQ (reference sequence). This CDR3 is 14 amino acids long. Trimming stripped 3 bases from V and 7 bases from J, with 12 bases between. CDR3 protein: CASSFKGLGEKLFF. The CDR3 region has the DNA TGTGCCAGCAGCTTTAAGGGTTTAGGTGAAAAACTGTTTTTT.

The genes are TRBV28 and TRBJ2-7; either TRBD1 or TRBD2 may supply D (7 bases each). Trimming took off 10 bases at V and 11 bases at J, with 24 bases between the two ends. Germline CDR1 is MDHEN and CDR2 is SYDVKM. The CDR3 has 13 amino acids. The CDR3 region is CAIQRGDRSGEYF. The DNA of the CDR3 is TGTGCCATCCAAAGGGGGGACAGAAGCGGGGAGTACTTC. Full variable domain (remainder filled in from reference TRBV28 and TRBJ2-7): DVKVTQSSRYLVKRTGEKVFLECVQDMDHENMFWYRQDPGLGLRLIYFSYDVKMKEKGDIPEGYSVSREKKERFSLILESASTNQTSMYLCAIQRGDRSGEYFGPGTRLTVT.

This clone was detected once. DNA of the CDR3: TGTGCCAGTAGGAACTTGGACGGTAATGAAAAACTGTTTTTT. Translation: CASRNLDGNEKLFF. V usage is TRBV19 and J usage is TRBJ1-4; no definite D call. The CDR3 has 14 amino acids. The V gene's germline CDR1 is LNHDA and CDR2 SQIVND (reference sequence). V shed 6 bases and J shed 4 bases, with 12 bases lying between them.

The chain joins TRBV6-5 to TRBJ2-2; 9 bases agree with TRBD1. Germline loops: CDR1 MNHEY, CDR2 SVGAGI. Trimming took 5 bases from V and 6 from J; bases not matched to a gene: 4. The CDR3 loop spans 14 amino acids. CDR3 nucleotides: TGTGCCAGCAGTACCGACAGGGGGGCCGGGGAGCTGTTTTTT. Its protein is CASSTDRGAGELFF.

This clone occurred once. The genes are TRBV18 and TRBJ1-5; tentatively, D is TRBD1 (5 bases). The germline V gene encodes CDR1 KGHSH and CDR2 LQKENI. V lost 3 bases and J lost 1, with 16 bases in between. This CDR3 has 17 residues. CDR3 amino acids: CASSPQGFSASNQPQHF. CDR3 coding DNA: TGTGCCAGCTCACCCCAGGGTTTCTCTGCGAGCAATCAGCCCCAGCATTTT.

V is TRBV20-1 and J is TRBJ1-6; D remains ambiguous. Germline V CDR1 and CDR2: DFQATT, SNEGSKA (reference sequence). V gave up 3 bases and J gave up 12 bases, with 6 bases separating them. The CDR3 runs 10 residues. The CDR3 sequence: CSASPVPLHF. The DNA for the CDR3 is TGCAGTGCTAGCCCAGTACCCCTCCACTTT.

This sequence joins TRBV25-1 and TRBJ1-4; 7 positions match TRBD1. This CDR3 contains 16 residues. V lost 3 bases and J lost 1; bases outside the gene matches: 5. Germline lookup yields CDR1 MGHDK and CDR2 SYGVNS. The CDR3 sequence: CASSDRDRGTNEKLFF. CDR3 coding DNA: TGTGCCAGCAGTGACCGGGACAGAGGAACTAATGAAAAACTGTTTTTT.

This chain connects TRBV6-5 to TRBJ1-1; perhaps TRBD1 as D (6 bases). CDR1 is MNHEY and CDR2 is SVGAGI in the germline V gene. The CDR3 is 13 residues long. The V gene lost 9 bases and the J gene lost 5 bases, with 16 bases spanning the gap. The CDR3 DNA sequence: TGTGCCAGTCACAGGGTCGAGGAAACTGAAGCTTTCTTT. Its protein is CASHRVEETEAFF.

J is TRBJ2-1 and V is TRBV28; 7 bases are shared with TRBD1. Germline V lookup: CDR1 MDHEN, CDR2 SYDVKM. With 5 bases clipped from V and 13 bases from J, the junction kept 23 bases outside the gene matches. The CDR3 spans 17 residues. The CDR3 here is CASSHHGWDSQKTSQFF. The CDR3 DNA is TGTGCCAGCAGTCACCATGGTTGGGACAGCCAAAAAACATCTCAGTTCTTC.